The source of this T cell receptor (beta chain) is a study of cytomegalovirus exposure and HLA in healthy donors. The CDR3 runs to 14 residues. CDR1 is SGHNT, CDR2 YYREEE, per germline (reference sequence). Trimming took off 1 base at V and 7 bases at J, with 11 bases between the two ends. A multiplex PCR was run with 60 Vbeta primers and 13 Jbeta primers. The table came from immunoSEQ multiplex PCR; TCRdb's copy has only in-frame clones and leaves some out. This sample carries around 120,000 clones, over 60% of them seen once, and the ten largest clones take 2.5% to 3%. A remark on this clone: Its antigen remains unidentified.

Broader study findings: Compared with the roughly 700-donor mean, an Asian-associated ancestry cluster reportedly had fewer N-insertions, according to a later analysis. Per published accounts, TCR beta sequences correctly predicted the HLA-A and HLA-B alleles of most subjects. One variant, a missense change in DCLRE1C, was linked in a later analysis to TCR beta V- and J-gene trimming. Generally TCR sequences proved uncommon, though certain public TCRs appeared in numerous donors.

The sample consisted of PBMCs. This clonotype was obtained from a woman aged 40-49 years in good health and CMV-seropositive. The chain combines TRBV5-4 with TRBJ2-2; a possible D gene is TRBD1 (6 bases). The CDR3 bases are TGTGCCAGCAGCTTGTACAGGGTGGGCGGGGAGCTGTTTTTT. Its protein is CASSLYRVGGELFF.